This TCR beta chain was sequenced for a study of shared clonotypes between healthy human individuals. Measured with immunoSEQ multiplex PCR; TCRdb has only the in-frame clones, and not every one. The table has over a million clones, just under 99% seen once. The CDR3 runs to 18 residues. V was pared by 5 bases and J by 0 bases, with 21 bases between. Germline CDR1 and CDR2: SGHAT and FQNNGV. The study drew all its donors from Caucasian adults living in Nashville, Tennessee. Splitting the CD4+ cells yielded a CD45RA+ naive subset and a CD45RA-negative memory subset. Sequencing was carried out using naive CD4+ T cells sorted from blood. Subset in this sample: CD45RA+ positively selected. V and J are TRBV11-2 and TRBJ2-3; no clear D. The receptor comes from a young man in good health. The CDR3: CASSTPYAQFISTDTQYF. As DNA, the CDR3 is TGTGCCAGCAGCACGCCTTACGCGCAGTTTATAAGCACAGATACGCAGTATTTT.